The rows below give T cell receptor beta chains drawn from one sample of a study of T cell responses to AZD1222 COVID-19 vaccine. TCRdb's table, derived via immunoSEQ multiplex PCR, lists solely in-frame clones and lacks some. Seen here are 57,000 or so clones, 75% to 90% observed once, and the top ten hold under 25%. Sequenced material: peripheral blood, taken on day 0 of MenACWY control vaccination. These receptors were taken from an adult in good health. The CDR3 runs from the conserved cysteine through the conserved F or W. The D gene is left open where the match is weak.

V	J	D	CDR3
TRBV7-9	TRBJ1-5	-	CASSLDSNSNQPQHF
TRBV7-9	TRBJ1-2	TRBD1	CASSGPGTGTVYTEGYTF
TRBV29-1	TRBJ1-4	TRBD1	CSVEGDSNEKLFF
TRBV24-1	TRBJ2-5	TRBD2	CATSDSTSGRKTQYF
TRBV7-2	TRBJ2-3	-	CASSKNMGFDTQYF
TRBV4-1	TRBJ1-1	TRBD1	CASSQERQGNTEAFF
TRBV6-6	TRBJ2-2	-	CASSRPGSPRGTGELFF
TRBV19	TRBJ1-5	-	CASSPRQGLNQPQHF
TRBV9	TRBJ2-2	TRBD2	CASSSLAGGGTGELFF
TRBV19	TRBJ2-1	-	CASRSDRREQFF
TRBV20-1	TRBJ1-1	-	CSARRGVEAFF
TRBV7-2	TRBJ2-5	TRBD2	CASSLVAGVGSETQYF
TRBV28	TRBJ1-3	-	CASTRMGRGPESSGNTIYF
TRBV11-3	TRBJ2-1	-	CASSPRDSPYNEQFF
TRBV3-1/TRBV3-2	TRBJ2-1	-	CASSLDSSYNEQFF
TRBV19	TRBJ1-3	-	CASRWDNSGNTIYF
TRBV28	TRBJ1-5	-	CASTQRGGHQPQHF
TRBV7-9	TRBJ1-4	-	CASSLGLGSGKLFF
TRBV25-1	TRBJ1-1	-	CASSTTGRTEAFF
TRBV4-1	TRBJ2-1	-	CASSQVIDEQFF
TRBV5-1	TRBJ1-4	-	CASRGPINEKLFF
TRBV18	TRBJ2-7	TRBD2	CASSPFPGGTYEQYF
TRBV4-3	TRBJ1-4	-	CASSHLALRVLLFF